The clone carrying this T cell receptor (beta chain) was counted a single time. V was pared by 0 bases and J by 6 bases, with 11 bases between. The CDR3 contains 14 residues. From germline, CDR1 is MNHEY and CDR2 SMNVEV (reference sequence). This sample is drawn from a study of blood T cell repertoires in COVID-19. The assay was immunoSEQ multiplex PCR, and TCRdb's table has in-frame clones only and misses some. In the table there are approximately 220,000 clones, approximately 87% of which are singletons. The J gene is TRBJ1-1, the V gene TRBV27; D possibly corresponds to TRBD1 (5 bases). This receptor was obtained from a woman in her fifties or sixties with acute or convalescent COVID-19. The specimen was peripheral blood. The CDR3 DNA is TGTGCCAGCAGTTTATCGCCCCCAGGGCCTGAAGCTTTCTTT. Its translation: CASSLSPPGPEAFF.